The next 6 T cell receptor beta chains were all read from a single sample in a study of cytomegalovirus exposure and HLA in healthy donors. Vbeta (60) and Jbeta (13) primers were used in the PCR. Profiled with immunoSEQ multiplex PCR; TCRdb holds only in-frame clones, not every one. The table includes 150,000 to 200,000 clones, 70% to 85% detected once. The sequenced material came from PBMCs. The receptors here all came from a man aged 18 to 35 in good health and CMV-seronegative.

This chain links TRBV2 with TRBJ2-1; 9 nucleotides line up with TRBD1. CDR1 and CDR2 from the germline V gene are SNHLY and FYNNEI. This CDR3 has 15 residues. DNA for the CDR3: TGTGCAGGGATACGTGGGACAGGGTTTTTCGATGAGCAGTTCTTC. Its translation is CAGIRGTGFFDEQFF. The whole variable domain, remainder taken from reference TRBV2 and TRBJ2-1, is EPEVTQTPSHQVTQMGQEVILRCVPISNHLYFYWYRQILGQKVEFLVSFYNNEISEKSEIFDDQFSVERPDGSNFTLKIRSTKLEDSAMYFCAGIRGTGFFDEQFFGPGTRLTVL.

This clone was recorded only once. This rearrangement joins TRBV6-5 to TRBJ1-1; D possibly corresponds to TRBD1 (6 bases). The germline gives CDR1 MNHEY, CDR2 SVGAGI. V was pared by 2 bases and J by 1 base, with 11 bases between. The CDR3 loop spans 15 amino acids. The CDR3 DNA reads as TGTGCCAGCAGTTACCGCAGGGGTCGGAACACTGAAGCTTTCTTT. Translated, it gives CASSYRRGRNTEAFF.

This chain uses TRBV27 with TRBJ2-7; D is perhaps TRBD1 (5 bases). V was pared by 2 bases and J by 3 bases, with 14 bases between. The CDR3 has 15 amino acids. Looked up from germline, CDR1 is MNHEY and CDR2 is SMNVEV (reference sequence). The CDR3 reads CASSLKPGPYYEQYF. Written as DNA, the CDR3 is TGTGCCAGCAGTTTAAAACCAGGGCCGTACTACGAGCAGTACTTC.

The chain joins TRBV5-6 to TRBJ2-1, with 8 nucleotides matching TRBD2. Germline lookup yields CDR1 SGHDT and CDR2 YYEEEE. J lost 6 bases, V lost 1 base, and 6 bases had no gene match. The CDR3 consists of 15 residues. The CDR3 is CASSLPGGTSNEQFF. The CDR3 region has the DNA TGTGCCAGCAGCTTGCCGGGGGGGACGTCCAATGAGCAGTTCTTC.

There are a few counts of this clone. The CDR3 loop is CASSQEAGGWTDTQYF. The CDR3 coding sequence is TGCGCCAGCAGCCAAGAGGCGGGAGGTTGGACAGATACGCAGTATTTT. This chain uses TRBV4-1 with TRBJ2-3, with 8 bases that match TRBD2. This CDR3 contains 16 residues. Germline V lookup: CDR1 MGHRA, CDR2 YSYEKL. The J segment lost 3 bases and the V segment lost 0 bases, leaving 5 bases of the junction unmatched.

The rearrangement links TRBV12-5 to TRBJ2-4; 11 positions match TRBD1. Germline trimming cut 5 bases from V and 1 base from J; bases unmatched to any gene: 4. In germline, CDR1 is LGHNT, CDR2 FRNRAP. CDR3 size: 16 residues. The CDR3 spells CASGKDRGPAKNIQYF. In DNA form, the CDR3 reads TGTGCTAGTGGTAAGGACAGGGGGCCGGCCAAAAACATTCAGTACTTC.